This is a list of T cell receptor beta chains from one sample in a study of shared clonotypes between healthy human individuals. TCRdb keeps only in-frame clones here, not all; method: immunoSEQ multiplex PCR. The table shows a few hundred thousand clones, with just under 97% occurring only once. Material: naive CD8+ T cells sorted from blood. All receptors come from a young woman in good health. Each CDR3 is given with its conserved first and last residue. The order of the fields is clone size, J gene, V gene, D gene, CDR3 DNA, CDR3 protein. The D gene is left open where the match is weak. Only part of the rows carry a size: once, few, many, or a class if the clone is expanded.

abundance: NA; j_gene: TRBJ2-7; v_gene: TRBV5-1; d_gene: NA; CDR3nt: TGCGCCAGCAGCTTGGACGGGGGCTACGAGCAGTACTTC; CDR3aa: CASSLDGGYEQYF
abundance: NA; j_gene: TRBJ2-7; v_gene: TRBV29-1; d_gene: NA; CDR3nt: TGCAGCGTAGGAGGCTCCTACGAGCAGTACTTC; CDR3aa: CSVGGSYEQYF
abundance: NA; j_gene: TRBJ2-7; v_gene: TRBV27; d_gene: NA; CDR3nt: TGTGCCAGCAGTGCCGGGGAGACCTACGAGCAGTACTTC; CDR3aa: CASSAGETYEQYF
abundance: NA; j_gene: TRBJ2-7; v_gene: TRBV7-8; d_gene: TRBD1; CDR3nt: TGTGCCAGCAGCCCTGGGACAGGGGCCTACGAGCAGTACTTC; CDR3aa: CASSPGTGAYEQYF
abundance: NA; j_gene: TRBJ2-7; v_gene: TRBV27; d_gene: TRBD2; CDR3nt: TGTGCCAGCAGTCCCACCGGACTAGCGGCGGGACACGAGCAGTACTTC; CDR3aa: CASSPTGLAAGHEQYF
abundance: NA; j_gene: TRBJ2-1; v_gene: TRBV9; d_gene: TRBD2; CDR3nt: TGTGCCAGCAGCGTAGAGGGGACTAGCGGGAGGCCTCGGGAGCAGTTCTTC; CDR3aa: CASSVEGTSGRPREQFF
abundance: NA; j_gene: TRBJ2-7; v_gene: TRBV27; d_gene: NA; CDR3nt: TGTGCCAGCAGTTTAGGGACTGGCTACGAGCAGTACTTC; CDR3aa: CASSLGTGYEQYF
abundance: NA; j_gene: TRBJ2-7; v_gene: TRBV2; d_gene: TRBD2; CDR3nt: TGTGCCAGCAGCCCCGGGGAGGGAATTCCGGACCCCTACGAGCAGTACTTC; CDR3aa: CASSPGEGIPDPYEQYF
abundance: NA; j_gene: TRBJ2-5; v_gene: TRBV5-5; d_gene: TRBD1; CDR3nt: TGTGCCAGCAGCCCGGGACAGGGGGGGAACGCAGAGACCCAGTACTTC; CDR3aa: CASSPGQGGNAETQYF
abundance: NA; j_gene: TRBJ2-7; v_gene: TRBV2; d_gene: TRBD2; CDR3nt: TGTGCCAGCAGTGAACCACCGGGACTAGCCCAAAAGTCTTACGAGCAGTACTTC; CDR3aa: CASSEPPGLAQKSYEQYF
abundance: NA; j_gene: TRBJ2-4; v_gene: TRBV5-4; d_gene: NA; CDR3nt: TGTGCCAGCAGCCTCGGGGGTGGGAACATTCAGTACTTC; CDR3aa: CASSLGGGNIQYF
abundance: NA; j_gene: TRBJ2-7; v_gene: TRBV27; d_gene: NA; CDR3nt: TGTGCCAGCAGTCTCCTCAGCGGGTACTCCTACGAGCAGTACTTC; CDR3aa: CASSLLSGYSYEQYF
abundance: NA; j_gene: TRBJ2-3; v_gene: TRBV4-2; d_gene: TRBD2; CDR3nt: TGTGCCAGCAGCCAAGATCCAGCGGGAGAGACAGATACGCAGTATTTT; CDR3aa: CASSQDPAGETDTQYF
abundance: NA; j_gene: TRBJ2-3; v_gene: TRBV11-2; d_gene: NA; CDR3nt: TGTGCCAGCAGCCCCGGGGAGGCAGCAGATACGCAGTATTTT; CDR3aa: CASSPGEAADTQYF
abundance: NA; j_gene: TRBJ2-3; v_gene: TRBV7-2; d_gene: TRBD1; CDR3nt: TGTGCCAGCAGCTCGGTCCTCCAGGGGGCCCTCACAGATACGCAGTATTTT; CDR3aa: CASSSVLQGALTDTQYF
abundance: NA; j_gene: TRBJ2-1; v_gene: TRBV5-4; d_gene: NA; CDR3nt: TGTGCCAGCAGCCGGGGGAATGAGCAGTTCTTC; CDR3aa: CASSRGNEQFF
abundance: NA; j_gene: TRBJ2-3; v_gene: TRBV13; d_gene: TRBD2; CDR3nt: TGTGCCAGCAGCCCTGCCGAAGCGGGAGGGCCTAAAGATACGCAGTATTTT; CDR3aa: CASSPAEAGGPKDTQYF
abundance: NA; j_gene: TRBJ2-7; v_gene: TRBV5-1; d_gene: TRBD1; CDR3nt: TGCGCCAGCAGCCCCTGGACAGGGGGGACTGCCTACTCCTACGAGCAGTACTTC; CDR3aa: CASSPWTGGTAYSYEQYF
abundance: NA; j_gene: TRBJ2-3; v_gene: TRBV2; d_gene: NA; CDR3nt: TGTGCCAGCACTTTCATCCCCACAGATACGCAGTATTTT; CDR3aa: CASTFIPTDTQYF
abundance: once; j_gene: TRBJ2-7; v_gene: TRBV6-1; d_gene: NA; CDR3nt: TGTGCCACCCTGGCGGGATTGTCCTACGAGCAGTACTTC; CDR3aa: CATLAGLSYEQYF
abundance: NA; j_gene: TRBJ2-3; v_gene: TRBV13; d_gene: NA; CDR3nt: TGTGCCAGCAGCTTACCGACTTACTCTAGCACAGATACGCAGTATTTT; CDR3aa: CASSLPTYSSTDTQYF